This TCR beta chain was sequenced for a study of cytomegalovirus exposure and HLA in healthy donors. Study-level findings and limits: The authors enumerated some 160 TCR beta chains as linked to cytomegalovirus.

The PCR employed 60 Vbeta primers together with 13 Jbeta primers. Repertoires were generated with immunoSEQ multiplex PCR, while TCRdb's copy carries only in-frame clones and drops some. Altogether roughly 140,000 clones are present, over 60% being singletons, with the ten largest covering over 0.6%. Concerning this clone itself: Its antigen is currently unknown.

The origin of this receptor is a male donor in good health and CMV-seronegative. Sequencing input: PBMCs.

The CDR3 DNA reads TGTGCCAGCACGTATGGGGCAGACAGCTCTGAAGCTTTCTTT. Protein product: CASTYGADSSEAFF. The chain is built from TRBV6-5 and TRBJ1-1; D might be TRBD1 (5 bases). CDR1 and CDR2 (germline): MNHEY, SVGAGI. The CDR3 extends over 14 amino acids. The germline V and J ends were trimmed by 7 bases and 6 bases, with 18 bases remaining between them.